A single sample gave rise to the 13 T cell receptor beta chains below, sequenced in a study of blood T cell repertoires in COVID-19. Here immunoSEQ multiplex PCR was the method, and the copy in TCRdb shows in-frame clones only, minus some. Counted here are 110,000 to 150,000 clones, approximately 84% occurring once; the ten biggest clones make up 35% to 45%. Input material: peripheral blood. The receptors stem from a human donor in a cohort sampled during active COVID-19.

The table lists this clone with a few counts. The chain combines TRBV11-2 with TRBJ2-1; 9 bases line up with TRBD2. Germline V lookup: CDR1 SGHAT, CDR2 FQNNGV. Germline trimming cut 5 bases from V and 4 bases from J; bases unmatched to any gene: 3. The CDR3 totals 14 residues. This CDR3 is CASSISGGYNEQFF. The CDR3 DNA follows: TGTGCCAGCAGCATTAGCGGGGGTTACAATGAGCAGTTCTTC.

CDR3 region: CASITDRKRSPLHF. Here the CDR3 DNA reads TGTGCCAGCATTACCGACAGGAAGCGATCACCCCTCCACTTT. The V gene is TRBV28, the J gene TRBJ1-6; D may be TRBD1 (6 bases). Trimming left V 7 bases short and J 10 bases short, with 17 bases between. The CDR3 has 14 amino acids. CDR1 is MDHEN and CDR2 is SYDVKM in the germline V gene.

The chain carries TRBV6-4 and TRBJ2-1; TRBD2 agrees at 9 bases. Germline V gives CDR1 MRHNA, CDR2 SNTAGT. After removal of 3 bases from V and 4 bases from J, the junction contained 7 bases not matched to a gene. This CDR3 region has 16 residues. CDR3 coding DNA: TGTGCCAGCAGTGAGGCTGGTAGCGGGGGTTACAATGAGCAGTTCTTC. Translation gives CASSEAGSGGYNEQFF.

The chain carries TRBV7-2 and TRBJ1-6, with D tentatively TRBD1 (6 bases). Trimming removed 2 bases from V and 6 bases from J, with 11 bases in between. The germline CDR1 and CDR2 sequences are SGHTA and FQGNSA. This CDR3 has 15 amino acids. The CDR3 here is CASSLMGHLNSPLHF. The CDR3 DNA reads as TGTGCCAGCAGCTTAATGGGACACCTTAATTCACCCCTCCACTTT.

This clone was counted at least ten times. J is TRBJ1-6 and V is TRBV9; the match to TRBD1 covers 10 bases. The CDR3 totals 15 residues. Germline assignment: CDR1 SGDLS and CDR2 YYNGEE. V dropped 6 bases and J dropped 7; count of bases not matched to a gene: 7. Here the CDR3 reads CASNRQGARNSPLHF. In nucleotides, the CDR3 is TGTGCCAGCAACCGACAGGGGGCCAGGAATTCACCCCTCCACTTT.

The rearrangement uses TRBV2 and TRBJ2-3; weak D call: TRBD2 (6 bases). Germline CDR1 reads SNHLY; CDR2 reads FYNNEI. With 6 bases removed from V and 4 bases from J, the gap between germline ends came to 17 bases. The CDR3 runs to 15 residues. CDR3 DNA: TGTGCCAGCAGGGACCGGGACTCTCCGGCAGATACGCAGTATTTT. Its protein product is CASRDRDSPADTQYF.

The chain links TRBV13 to TRBJ2-3; TRBD2 matches 11 bases. V lost 4 bases to trimming and J lost 5 bases; unmatched junction nucleotides: 17. The germline CDR1 and CDR2 sequences are PRHDT and FYEKMQ (reference sequence). The CDR3 has 19 amino acids. CDR3 sequence (DNA): TGTGCCAGCAGCTCCAAAGTGGCTAGCGGGGGGCCATATGGAGATACGCAGTATTTT. As protein: CASSSKVASGGPYGDTQYF. Full variable domain (remainder filled in from reference TRBV13 and TRBJ2-3): AAGVIQSPRHLIKEKRETATLKCYPIPRHDTVYWYQQGPGQDPQFLISFYEKMQSDKGSIPDRFSAQQFSDYHSELNMSSLELGDSALYFCASSSKVASGGPYGDTQYFGPGTRLTVL.

DNA of the CDR3: TGTGCCAGTAGTATAGACATAGGGGCGCACAATGAGCAGTTCTTC. Translated: CASSIDIGAHNEQFF. The chain carries TRBV19 and TRBJ2-1; D is perhaps TRBD1 (5 bases). The CDR3 is 15 amino acids. V lost 0 bases and J 5 bases, leaving 11 bases between the germline ends. CDR1 is LNHDA, CDR2 SQIVND, per germline (reference sequence).

The rearrangement links TRBV9 to TRBJ2-3, with 16 bases identical to TRBD2. The CDR3 length is 17 residues. Germline V CDR1 and CDR2: SGDLS, YYNGEE. J lost 5 bases, V lost 2 bases, and 5 bases had no gene match. The CDR3 nucleotides are TGTGCCAGCAGCGTGGGGACTAGCGGGGGGGCTGGAGATACGCAGTATTTT. Translation gives CASSVGTSGGAGDTQYF.

The chain employs TRBV5-6 and TRBJ1-4; D may be TRBD1 (6 bases). This CDR3 is 17 amino acids long. Per germline, CDR1 SGHDT and CDR2 YYEEEE. V was clipped by 1 base and J by 5 bases, with 18 bases between them. For the CDR3, the DNA is TGTGCCAGCAGCTTGTCGACCACAGGGCGGTACAATGAAAAACTGTTTTTT. Amino acid sequence: CASSLSTTGRYNEKLFF.

The rearrangement joins TRBV19 to TRBJ2-3; the match to TRBD1 covers 7 bases. J was trimmed by 6 bases and V by 5 bases; bases with no gene match: 5. The CDR3 covers 13 residues. From germline, CDR1 is LNHDA and CDR2 SQIVND (reference sequence). CDR3 nucleotides: TGTGCCAGTAGTGTCACAGGGGACGATACGCAGTATTTT. Translated: CASSVTGDDTQYF.

V usage is TRBV10-3 and J usage is TRBJ1-2, with 7 positions matching TRBD1. Germline CDR1 and CDR2: ENHRY and SYGVKD. V shed 3 bases, J shed 0 bases, and the junction held 1 base outside the gene matches. The CDR3 has 14 residues. For the CDR3, the DNA is TGTGCCATCAGTGACGGGACAGCTAACTATGGCTACACCTTC. Protein product: CAISDGTANYGYTF.

V gene TRBV18 combines with J gene TRBJ2-7; D gene uncertain. The CDR3 has 14 amino acids. The germline V gene has CDR1 KGHSH and CDR2 LQKENI. V was trimmed by 2 bases and J by 0 bases, leaving 8 bases between them. The chain's CDR3 is CASSPSFNSYEQYV. Here the CDR3 DNA reads TGTGCCAGCTCACCATCTTTTAACTCCTACGAGCAGTACGTC.